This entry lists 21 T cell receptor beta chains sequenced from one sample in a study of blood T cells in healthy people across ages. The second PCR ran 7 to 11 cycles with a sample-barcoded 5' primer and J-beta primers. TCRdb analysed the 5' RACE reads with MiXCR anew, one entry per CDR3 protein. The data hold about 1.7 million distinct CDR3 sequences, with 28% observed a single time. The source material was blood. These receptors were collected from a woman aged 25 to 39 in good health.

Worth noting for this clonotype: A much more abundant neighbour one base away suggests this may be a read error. CDR3 amino acids: CSARDPTSVSYEQFF. CDR3 coding DNA: TGCAGTGCTAGAGACCCTACTAGCGTATCCTACGAGCAGTTCTTC. The chain is built from TRBV20-1 and TRBJ2-1; 7 nucleotides line up with TRBD2. CDR1 is DFQATT, CDR2 SNEGSKA, per germline (reference sequence). The CDR3 is 15 residues long. Unmatched junction bases numbered 12, after V lost 0 bases and J lost 10 bases.

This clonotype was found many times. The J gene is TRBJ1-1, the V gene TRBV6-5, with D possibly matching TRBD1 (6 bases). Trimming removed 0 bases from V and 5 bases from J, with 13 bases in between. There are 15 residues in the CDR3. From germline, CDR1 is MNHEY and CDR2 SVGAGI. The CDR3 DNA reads TGTGCCAGCAGTTACTCGGGACATTTAAGGACTGAAGCTTTCTTT. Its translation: CASSYSGHLRTEAFF.

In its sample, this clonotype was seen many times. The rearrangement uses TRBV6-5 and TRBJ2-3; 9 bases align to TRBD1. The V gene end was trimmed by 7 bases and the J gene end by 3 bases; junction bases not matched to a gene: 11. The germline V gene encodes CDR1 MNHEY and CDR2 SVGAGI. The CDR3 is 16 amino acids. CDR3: CASTDAGTGLTDTQYF. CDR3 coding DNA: TGTGCCAGCACCGACGCTGGGACAGGGTTGACAGATACGCAGTATTTT.

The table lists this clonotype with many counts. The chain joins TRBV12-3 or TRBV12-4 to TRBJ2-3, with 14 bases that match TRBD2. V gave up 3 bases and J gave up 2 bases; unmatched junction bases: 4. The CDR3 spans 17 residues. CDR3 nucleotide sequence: TGTGCCAGCAGTTTCGGACTAGCGGGAGGACCCACAGATACGCAGTATTTT. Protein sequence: CASSFGLAGGPTDTQYF.

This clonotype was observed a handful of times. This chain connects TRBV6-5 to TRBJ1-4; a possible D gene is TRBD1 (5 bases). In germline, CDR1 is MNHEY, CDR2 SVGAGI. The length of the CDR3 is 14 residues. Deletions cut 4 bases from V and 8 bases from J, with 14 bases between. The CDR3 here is CASSSHRYREKLFF. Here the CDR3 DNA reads TGTGCCAGCAGTTCGCACAGGTATCGGGAAAAACTGTTTTTT.

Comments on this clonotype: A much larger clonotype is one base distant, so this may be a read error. The CDR3 sequence: CSARDRGSVGAEQYF. The CDR3 DNA is TGCAGTGCTAGAGATCGAGGAAGCGTCGGGGCCGAGCAGTACTTC. V gene TRBV20-1 combines with J gene TRBJ2-4; D could derive from TRBD1 or TRBD2 (5 bases each). The better agreement between TRBJ2-7 and the DNA end casts doubt on the J call. Germline CDR1 DFQATT, CDR2 SNEGSKA (reference sequence). CDR3 length: 15 amino acids.

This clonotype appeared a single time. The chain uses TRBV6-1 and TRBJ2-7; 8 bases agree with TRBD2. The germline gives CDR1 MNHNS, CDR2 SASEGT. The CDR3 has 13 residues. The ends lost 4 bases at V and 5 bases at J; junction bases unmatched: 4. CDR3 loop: CASSGAGDHEQYF. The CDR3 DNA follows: TGTGCCAGCAGTGGAGCGGGGGACCACGAGCAGTACTTC.

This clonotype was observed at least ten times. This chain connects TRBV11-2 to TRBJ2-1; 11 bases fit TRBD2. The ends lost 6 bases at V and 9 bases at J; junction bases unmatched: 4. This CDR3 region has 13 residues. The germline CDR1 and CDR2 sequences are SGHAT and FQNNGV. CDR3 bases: TGTGCCAGCAGGCTAGCGGGGGGCGGTGAGCAGTTCTTC. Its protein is CASRLAGGGEQFF.

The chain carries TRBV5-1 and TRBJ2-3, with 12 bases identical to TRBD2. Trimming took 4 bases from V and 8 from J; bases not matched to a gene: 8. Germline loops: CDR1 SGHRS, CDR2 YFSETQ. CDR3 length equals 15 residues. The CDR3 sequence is CASSPGLAGTPTQYF. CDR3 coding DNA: TGCGCCAGCAGCCCCGGACTAGCGGGGACGCCTACGCAGTATTTT.

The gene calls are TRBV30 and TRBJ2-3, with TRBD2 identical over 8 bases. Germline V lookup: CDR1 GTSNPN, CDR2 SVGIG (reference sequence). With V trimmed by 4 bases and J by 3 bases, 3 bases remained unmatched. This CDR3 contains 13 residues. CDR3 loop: CAWNAGGTDTQYF. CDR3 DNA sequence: TGTGCCTGGAACGCGGGAGGAACAGATACGCAGTATTTT.

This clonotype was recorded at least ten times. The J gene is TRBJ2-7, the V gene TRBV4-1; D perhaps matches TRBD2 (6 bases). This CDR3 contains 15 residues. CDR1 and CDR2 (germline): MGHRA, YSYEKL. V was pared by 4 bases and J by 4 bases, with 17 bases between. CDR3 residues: CASSLRGGTSYEQYF. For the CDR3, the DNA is TGCGCCAGCAGCCTACGTGGGGGGACCTCATACGAGCAGTACTTC.

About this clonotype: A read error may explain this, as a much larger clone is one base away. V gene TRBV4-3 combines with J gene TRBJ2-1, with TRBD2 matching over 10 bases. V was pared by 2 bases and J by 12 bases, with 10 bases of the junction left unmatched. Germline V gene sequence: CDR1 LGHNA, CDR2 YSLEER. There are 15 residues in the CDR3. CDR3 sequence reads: CASSQSASGSHAQFF. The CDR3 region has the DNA TGCGCCAGCAGCCAATCGGCTAGCGGGAGCCATGCGCAGTTCTTC.

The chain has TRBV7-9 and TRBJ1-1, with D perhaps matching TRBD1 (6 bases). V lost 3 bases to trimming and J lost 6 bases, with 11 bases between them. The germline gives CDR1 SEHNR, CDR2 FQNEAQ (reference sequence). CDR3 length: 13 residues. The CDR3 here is CASSFSGEAEAFF. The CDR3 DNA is TGTGCCAGCAGCTTTTCAGGGGAAGCTGAAGCTTTCTTT.

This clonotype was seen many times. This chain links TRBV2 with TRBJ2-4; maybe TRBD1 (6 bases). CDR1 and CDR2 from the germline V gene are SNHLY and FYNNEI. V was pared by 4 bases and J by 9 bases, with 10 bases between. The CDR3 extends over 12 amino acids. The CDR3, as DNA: TGTGCCAGCAGTGGGGTCAGGGGCATTCAGTACTTC. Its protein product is CASSGVRGIQYF.

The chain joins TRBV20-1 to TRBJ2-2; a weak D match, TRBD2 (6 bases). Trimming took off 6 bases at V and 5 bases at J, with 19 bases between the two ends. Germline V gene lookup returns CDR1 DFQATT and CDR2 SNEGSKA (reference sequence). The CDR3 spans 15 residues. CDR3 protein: CSAISGGSLTGELFF. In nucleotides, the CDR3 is TGCAGTGCGATATCTGGGGGGTCTTTAACCGGGGAGCTGTTTTTT.

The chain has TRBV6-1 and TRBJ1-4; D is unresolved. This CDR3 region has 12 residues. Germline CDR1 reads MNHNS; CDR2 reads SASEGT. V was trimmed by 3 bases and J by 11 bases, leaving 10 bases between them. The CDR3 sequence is CASSDEDEKLFF. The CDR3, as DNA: TGTGCCAGCAGTGACGAGGACGAGAAACTGTTTTTT.

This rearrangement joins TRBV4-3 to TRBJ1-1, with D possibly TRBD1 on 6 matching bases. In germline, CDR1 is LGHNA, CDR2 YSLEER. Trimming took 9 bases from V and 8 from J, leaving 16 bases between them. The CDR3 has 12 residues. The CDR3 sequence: CARSEGEGEAFF. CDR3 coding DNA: TGCGCCAGATCTGAGGGGGAAGGGGAAGCTTTCTTT.

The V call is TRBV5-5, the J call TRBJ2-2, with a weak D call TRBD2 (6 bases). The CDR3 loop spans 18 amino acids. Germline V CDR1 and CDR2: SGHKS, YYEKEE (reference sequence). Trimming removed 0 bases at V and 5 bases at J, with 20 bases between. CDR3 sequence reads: CASSLAVLGGPRTGELFF. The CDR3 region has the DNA TGTGCCAGCAGCTTGGCGGTTTTGGGGGGTCCTCGAACCGGGGAGCTGTTTTTT.

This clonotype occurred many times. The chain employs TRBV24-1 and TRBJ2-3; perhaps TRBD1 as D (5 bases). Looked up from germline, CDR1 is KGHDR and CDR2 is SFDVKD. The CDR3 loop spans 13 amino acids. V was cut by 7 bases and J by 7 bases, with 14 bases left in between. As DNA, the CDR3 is TGTGCCACCAGCGGACACAACCACAATACGCAGTATTTT. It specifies CATSGHNHNTQYF.

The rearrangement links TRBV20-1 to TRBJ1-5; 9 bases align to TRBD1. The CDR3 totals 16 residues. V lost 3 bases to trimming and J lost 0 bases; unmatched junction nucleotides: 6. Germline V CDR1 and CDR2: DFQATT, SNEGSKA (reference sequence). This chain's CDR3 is CSASGTGSYSNQPQHF. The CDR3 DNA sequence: TGCAGTGCTAGCGGGACAGGGTCTTATAGCAATCAGCCCCAGCATTTT.

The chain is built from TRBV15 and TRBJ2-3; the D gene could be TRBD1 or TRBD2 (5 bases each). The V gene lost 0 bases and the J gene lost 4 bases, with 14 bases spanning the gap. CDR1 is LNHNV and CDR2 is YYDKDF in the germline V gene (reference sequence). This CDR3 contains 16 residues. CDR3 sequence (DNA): TGTGCCACCAGCAGAGATCTGGCCCGGGGCCCAGATACGCAGTATTTT. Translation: CATSRDLARGPDTQYF.